This entry lists 10 T cell receptor beta chains sequenced from one sample in a study of human T cells and chemical hapten exposure. TCRdb recomputed calls from the RACE reads with MiXCR, one row per CDR3 protein. Of approximately 79,000 distinct CDR3 sequences in the sample, 9% to 12% were seen once. Time point here: patch test 1, 2 weeks after DPC sensitization. As to treatment: therapeutic diphenylcyclopropenone sensitization with weekly scalp DPC. Sequenced here: whole blood, sampled in connection with sensitization to the hapten diphenylcyclopropenone (DPC). These TCRs come from a woman in her 50s with alopecia areata. Some clones in this sample may be carry-over from other donors' samples.

This chain uses TRBV5-6 with TRBJ2-5; D may be TRBD2 (7 bases). V was shortened by 1 base and J by 5 bases, with 21 bases between the two germline ends. The CDR3 runs 17 residues. CDR1 is SGHDT, CDR2 YYEEEE, per germline. The CDR3 DNA sequence: TGTGCCAGCAGCTTGAACTCCGACGGGGGGCGCTTTGAGACCCAGTACTTC. Amino acid sequence: CASSLNSDGGRFETQYF.

The chain employs TRBV4-3 and TRBJ1-1; D is ambiguous. The CDR3 contains 15 residues. The V end lost 0 bases, the J end lost 4 bases, and 12 bases lay between the germline ends. Germline loops: CDR1 LGHNA, CDR2 YSLEER. CDR3 nucleotides: TGCGCCAGCAGCCAAGATCAGAGAATCGGCACTGAAGCTTTCTTT. The encoded protein is CASSQDQRIGTEAFF.

A few counts support this clonotype. J is TRBJ2-5 and V is TRBV29-1, with D perhaps assigned TRBD1 or TRBD2 (5 bases each). Germline lookup yields CDR1 SQVTM and CDR2 ANQGSEA. The CDR3 consists of 12 residues. V was shortened by 6 bases and J by 5 bases, with 13 bases between the two germline ends. CDR3 residues: CSVSGAGETQYF. CDR3 bases: TGCAGCGTGTCCGGGGCCGGTGAGACCCAGTACTTC.

This sequence joins TRBV7-9 and TRBJ1-2; D gene unclear. Trimming shortened V by 5 bases and J by 4 bases, and 11 bases separated the two germline ends. Germline V CDR1 and CDR2: SEHNR, FQNEAQ (reference sequence). The CDR3 sequence is 13 residues long. The CDR3 reads CASSPKEVYGYTF. CDR3 DNA sequence: TGTGCCAGCAGCCCGAAGGAGGTCTATGGCTACACCTTC.

This clonotype occurred many times. The V gene is TRBV7-8, the J gene TRBJ1-5; D remains ambiguous. The CDR3 contains 14 residues. The V end lost 5 bases, the J end lost 7 bases, and 15 bases lay between the germline ends. The germline gives CDR1 SGHVS, CDR2 FQNEAQ. As DNA, the CDR3 is TGTGCCAGCAGCACAGACGGGGATTTGCAGCCCCAGCATTTT. It encodes CASSTDGDLQPQHF.

This clonotype was found a few times. The genes are TRBV19 and TRBJ1-5, with 7 bases fitting TRBD1. The CDR3 is made up of 14 amino acids. The germline CDR1 and CDR2 sequences are LNHDA and SQIVND (reference sequence). V lost 6 bases and J lost 7; bases outside the gene matches: 9. The DNA of the CDR3 is TGTGCCAGTAGAGCTTTAGGGGGCGGGCAGCCCCAGCATTTT. Translation gives CASRALGGGQPQHF.

This clonotype was observed a few times. The CDR3 DNA sequence: TGTGCCAGCAGCGTTACGGGACAGGCCAATTCACCCCTCCACTTT. Protein sequence: CASSVTGQANSPLHF. This rearrangement joins TRBV5-5 to TRBJ1-6, with 8 positions matching TRBD1. Germline V gives CDR1 SGHKS, CDR2 YYEKEE (reference sequence). J gave up 7 bases and V 4 bases, and 7 bases lay outside the gene matches. The CDR3 loop spans 15 amino acids.

A few counts support this clonotype. This chain connects TRBV29-1 to TRBJ1-1; TRBD1 matches at 8 bases. The junction had 8 bases not matched to a gene; V was cut back by 7 bases and J by 4 bases. This CDR3 comprises 13 residues. Per germline, CDR1 SQVTM and CDR2 ANQGSEA. CDR3: CSGKTGDVTEAFF. The DNA of the CDR3 is TGCAGCGGAAAGACAGGGGATGTCACTGAAGCTTTCTTT.

This clonotype was counted many times. The chain has TRBV18 and TRBJ2-3, with 9 nucleotides matching TRBD2. Trimming removed 5 bases from V and 2 bases from J; junction bases left unmatched: 5. Per the germline V gene, CDR1 is KGHSH and CDR2 is LQKENI. The CDR3 sequence is 15 residues long. The CDR3 DNA reads as TGTGCCAGCTCAACTACTAGCGGGTCCACAGATACGCAGTATTTT. Translated: CASSTTSGSTDTQYF.

V gene TRBV2 combines with J gene TRBJ1-5; tentatively, D is TRBD1 (5 bases). The length of the CDR3 is 12 residues. In germline, CDR1 is SNHLY, CDR2 FYNNEI. The V gene lost 8 bases and the J gene lost 6 bases, with 11 bases spanning the gap. CDR3 nucleotides: TGTGCCAGCGGGACCCCCGGTCAGCCCCAGCATTTT. Translation: CASGTPGQPQHF.